One sample yielded the 13 T cell receptor beta chains listed below, sequenced in a study of blood T cell repertoires in COVID-19 (dated by TCRdb to the early 2020s). Library preparation employed the immunoSEQ multiplex PCR assay. TCRdb took over this immuneACCESS table, retaining in-frame rearrangements with V and J assigned. Such tables are incomplete; in checked studies, under half of the missing clones stem from an unresolved V gene, and the remainder is unexplained. Here the sample has 180,000 or so clones; around 80% occur a single time. The ten largest account for 8% to 13% of the sample. The sequenced material came from PBMCs or T cells enriched from blood (not recorded which). These receptors originate from a middle-aged man who had recovered from COVID-19.

J is TRBJ2-7 and V is TRBV5-4, with TRBD2 matching over 7 bases. Germline trimming cut 4 bases from V and 6 bases from J; bases unmatched to any gene: 7. The germline V gene encodes CDR1 SGHNT and CDR2 YYREEE (reference sequence). The CDR3 consists of 13 residues. The CDR3 DNA reads as TGTGCCAGCAGCCCGACGGGGGGTCGCGAGCAGTACTTC. Its translation: CASSPTGGREQYF.

The sample holds a few counts of this clone. The V call is TRBV7-8, the J call TRBJ2-1, with TRBD2 identical over 9 bases. Germline assignment: CDR1 SGHVS and CDR2 FQNEAQ. The junction had 12 bases not matched to a gene; V was cut back by 8 bases and J by 7 bases. The CDR3 consists of 15 residues. Written as DNA, the CDR3 is TGTGCCAGCCTAATGGCGGGAGGGCCGAGAAATGAGCAGTTCTTC. It encodes CASLMAGGPRNEQFF.

This sequence joins TRBV11-3 and TRBJ2-2; 7 positions match TRBD2. This CDR3 comprises 14 residues. CDR1 is SGHNT, CDR2 YENEEA, per germline. After removal of 5 bases from V and 4 bases from J, the junction contained 4 bases not matched to a gene. CDR3 in amino acids: CASSPGGLTGELFF. The DNA for the CDR3 is TGTGCCAGCAGCCCGGGGGGTCTCACCGGGGAGCTGTTTTTT.

The chain joins TRBV6-4 to TRBJ2-4; TRBD1 matches 7 bases. In germline, CDR1 is MRHNA, CDR2 SNTAGT. V shed 4 bases and J 6 bases; nucleotides not matched to a gene: 6. CDR3 length equals 14 residues. The chain's CDR3 is CASSVSGTANIQYF. DNA of the CDR3: TGTGCCAGCAGTGTATCCGGGACAGCAAACATTCAGTACTTC.

The V call is TRBV9, the J call TRBJ1-1; unclear D gene. Germline V gene data show CDR1 as SGDLS and CDR2 as YYNGEE. Trimming left V 0 bases short and J 0 bases short, with 9 bases between. This CDR3 comprises 15 residues. CDR3 sequence (DNA): TGTGCCAGCAGCGTAGGGTCCGGTCTGAACACTGAAGCTTTCTTT. It encodes CASSVGSGLNTEAFF.

The chain employs TRBV7-9 and TRBJ2-7; a weak D match, TRBD1 (5 bases). V dropped 5 bases and J dropped 0 bases, with 8 bases sitting between them. The CDR3 is 13 residues long. The germline V gene encodes CDR1 SEHNR and CDR2 FQNEAQ (reference sequence). This chain's CDR3 is CASSKDSSYEQYF. DNA of the CDR3: TGTGCCAGCAGCAAAGACAGCTCCTACGAGCAGTACTTC.

J is TRBJ2-7 and V is TRBV7-9; the D is unclear. Germline V gene sequence: CDR1 SEHNR, CDR2 FQNEAQ (reference sequence). Trimming shortened V by 1 base and J by 6 bases, and 10 bases separated the two germline ends. This CDR3 is 13 amino acids long. The CDR3 loop is CASSLVGSSEQYF. For the CDR3, the DNA is TGTGCCAGCAGCTTAGTGGGCAGTAGCGAGCAGTACTTC.

This clone was seen just once. V is TRBV7-6 and J is TRBJ2-7; TRBD2 aligns across 10 bases. The CDR3 has 19 residues. The V segment lost 0 bases and the J segment 3 bases; nucleotides outside the gene matches: 14. CDR1 is SGHVS and CDR2 is FNYEAQ in the germline V gene. CDR3 bases: TGTGCCAGCAGCTTAGCAGCGAGCGGGAGGGCCTCGGGGGACTACGAGCAGTACTTC. Translated, it gives CASSLAASGRASGDYEQYF.

This chain connects TRBV14 to TRBJ1-2, with a tentative D call TRBD1 (5 bases). Germline loops: CDR1 SGHDN, CDR2 FVKESK. CDR3 length: 13 amino acids. V shed 1 base and J shed 8 bases, with 11 bases lying between them. The CDR3, as DNA: TGTGCCAGCAGCCAAGGGTGGACAATAGGCTACACCTTC. It codes for CASSQGWTIGYTF.

This clone was recorded a few times. The chain has TRBV6-5 and TRBJ2-7, with TRBD2 identical over 8 bases. Per germline, CDR1 MNHEY and CDR2 SVGAGI. This CDR3 contains 14 residues. The V segment lost 10 bases and the J segment 2 bases; nucleotides outside the gene matches: 10. The CDR3 loop is CATLPGLGAYEQYF. The DNA for the CDR3 is TGTGCCACACTACCGGGACTAGGGGCCTACGAGCAGTACTTC.

In this sample, this clone turned up a few times. The chain combines TRBV24-1 with TRBJ2-2, with TRBD2 matching 11 bases. This CDR3 is built from 17 residues. The ends lost 3 bases at V and 7 bases at J; junction bases unmatched: 9. The germline gives CDR1 KGHDR, CDR2 SFDVKD. The CDR3 coding sequence is TGTGCCACCAGTGATCCTGCGACTAGCGGGATCCACGGGGAGCTGTTTTTT. The encoded protein is CATSDPATSGIHGELFF.

Here the CDR3 DNA reads TGTGCCAGCAGTTTCGGGTCGTCTTCTTCTCCGCAGTATTTT. Amino acids: CASSFGSSSSPQYF. The J gene is TRBJ2-3, the V gene TRBV28; D remains unclear. Trimming cost V 3 bases and J 10 bases, with 17 bases left between them. This CDR3 spans 14 amino acids. Per the germline V gene, CDR1 is MDHEN and CDR2 is SYDVKM.

This chain connects TRBV9 to TRBJ2-1; D possibly corresponds to TRBD1 (5 bases). Trimming pared 0 bases from V and 8 bases from J, leaving 15 bases between. CDR3 size: 15 residues. Germline V gene lookup returns CDR1 SGDLS and CDR2 YYNGEE. The CDR3: CASSVDGRVGDEQFF. Written as DNA, the CDR3 is TGTGCCAGCAGCGTAGATGGCAGGGTAGGCGATGAGCAGTTCTTC.